Listed here are 6 T cell receptor beta chains from one sample, sequenced in a study of blood T cell repertoires in COVID-19. Using immunoSEQ multiplex PCR, the repertoire was profiled, and TCRdb retains in-frame clones only, with some absent. The sample has 100,000 to 150,000 clones; roughly four fifths are singletons. The sample was peripheral blood. The receptors derive from a man aged 25-45 years with COVID-19, enrolled during active disease.

J is TRBJ1-2 and V is TRBV19; no clear D. The ends were cut back, 5 bases at V and 3 bases at J, with 16 bases in the middle. Germline-derived CDR1 and CDR2 are LNHDA and SQIVND (reference sequence). The CDR3 has 15 amino acids. The CDR3 nucleotides are TGTGCCAGTAGTCCCCAGGCGGGGTTCGACTATGGCTACACCTTC. This translates into CASSPQAGFDYGYTF.

The gene calls are TRBV29-1 and TRBJ1-1; 7 bases are a match to TRBD1. The ends lost 6 bases at V and 0 bases at J; junction bases unmatched: 4. The germline gives CDR1 SQVTM, CDR2 ANQGSEA. This CDR3 has 13 amino acids. CDR3 in DNA: TGCAGCGTAGGGGGCAGGATGAACACTGAAGCTTTCTTT. Translating gives CSVGGRMNTEAFF.

This chain links TRBV4-3 with TRBJ1-4; D uncertain. V was pared by 4 bases and J by 5 bases, with 14 bases between. The CDR3 sequence is 15 residues long. CDR1 and CDR2 from the germline V gene are LGHNA and YSLEER. Here the CDR3 reads CASSLAHATNEKLFF. DNA for the CDR3: TGCGCCAGCAGCCTTGCTCACGCGACAAATGAAAAACTGTTTTTT.

The J gene is TRBJ1-3, the V gene TRBV7-9; a weak D match, TRBD1 (6 bases). V lost 5 bases and J 0 bases, leaving 20 bases between the germline ends. Germline assignment: CDR1 SEHNR and CDR2 FQNEAQ (reference sequence). This CDR3 is 18 amino acids long. The DNA of the CDR3 is TGTGCCAGCAGCCTGGGGGGGCAGGGCCGAAGCTCTGGAAACACCATATATTTT. This encodes CASSLGGQGRSSGNTIYF.

The rearrangement links TRBV15 to TRBJ1-4; the match to TRBD1 covers 12 bases. V was clipped by 1 base and J by 7 bases; unmatched bases: 1. Germline loops: CDR1 LNHNV, CDR2 YYDKDF (reference sequence). The CDR3 covers 15 residues. The CDR3 loop reads CATSRVGQGAEKLFF. In nucleotides, the CDR3 is TGTGCCACCAGCAGAGTGGGACAGGGGGCTGAAAAACTGTTTTTT.

V gene TRBV19 combines with J gene TRBJ1-4; tentatively, D is TRBD1 (5 bases). Germline V gene lookup returns CDR1 LNHDA and CDR2 SQIVND (reference sequence). CDR3 length equals 15 residues. V lost 6 bases, J lost 7 bases, and 18 bases lay in between. CDR3 residues: CASSLGGRAGEKLFF. DNA of the CDR3: TGTGCCAGTAGCCTTGGGGGGAGGGCCGGTGAAAAACTGTTTTTT.